This entry features one T cell receptor (beta chain) sequence. The data are from a study of cytomegalovirus exposure and HLA in healthy donors. CDR1 and CDR2 from the germline V gene are WSHSY and SAAADI. Deletions cut 1 base from V and 5 bases from J, with 8 bases between. CDR3 length: 13 amino acids. Amplification used 60 Vbeta primers and 13 Jbeta primers. TCRdb keeps only in-frame clones here, not all; method: immunoSEQ multiplex PCR. The sample consists of roughly 140,000 clones, roughly 73% of them appearing once. What was sequenced was PBMCs. The chain carries TRBV10-2 and TRBJ1-1, with D perhaps matching TRBD1 (5 bases). The receptor comes from a human donor in good health. The CDR3 DNA sequence: TGCGCCAGCAGTGAGTTTCGGGGGACTGAAGCTTTCTTT. Encoded protein: CASSEFRGTEAFF.